The 26 T cell receptor beta chains reported below all come from one sample, sequenced in a study of neoadjuvant anti-PD-1 for oral cavity cancer. Repertoires were generated with immunoSEQ multiplex PCR, while TCRdb's copy carries only in-frame clones and drops some. The data hold some 13,000 clones, with 60% to 80% observed a single time. Sample: tumor tissue, taken before nivolumab (anti-PD-1) treatment. The source of these receptors is a person aged 35 to 85 with oral cavity squamous cell carcinoma. The donor label of this sample is uncertain.

The CDR3: CASSPQRLAGHNEQFF. CDR3 nucleotides: TGTGCCAGCAGCCCCCAAAGGCTAGCGGGGCACAATGAGCAGTTCTTC. The chain has TRBV7-2 and TRBJ2-1, with 9 bases fitting TRBD2. This CDR3 contains 16 residues. The germline CDR1 and CDR2 sequences are SGHTA and FQGNSA. V lost 5 bases, J lost 5 bases, and 10 bases stayed unmatched.

The chain combines TRBV28 with TRBJ1-3; no clear D. CDR1 is MDHEN, CDR2 SYDVKM, per germline. This CDR3 has 16 residues. V lost 2 bases, J lost 4 bases, and 15 bases lay in between. The CDR3 spells CASSLSDVRRGNTIYF. The DNA for the CDR3 is TGTGCCAGCAGTTTAAGCGACGTCCGTCGAGGAAACACCATATATTTT. The full variable domain, with the rest looked up from reference TRBV28 and TRBJ1-3, is DVKVTQSSRYLVKRTGEKVFLECVQDMDHENMFWYRQDPGLGLRLIYFSYDVKMKEKGDIPEGYSVSREKKERFSLILESASTNQTSMYLCASSLSDVRRGNTIYFGEGSWLTVV.

In this sample, this clone turned up once. The gene calls are TRBV6-6 and TRBJ1-1; 9 bases are a match to TRBD1. Trimming removed 0 bases from V and 10 bases from J; junction bases left unmatched: 9. The CDR3 length is 15 residues. Germline-derived CDR1 and CDR2 are MNHNY and SVGAGI (reference sequence). The CDR3: CASSYSIGDRVRAFF. CDR3 DNA sequence: TGTGCCAGCAGTTACTCGATAGGGGACAGGGTGAGAGCTTTCTTT.

The chain has TRBV19 and TRBJ2-1; TRBD2 matches at 9 bases. Losses at the gene ends were 9 bases for V and 3 bases for J; bases not matched to a gene: 9. Germline-derived CDR1 and CDR2 are LNHDA and SQIVND (reference sequence). CDR3 size: 15 residues. CDR3 bases: TGTGCCAGCGCGAGCGGGAGGCTATACTACAATGAGCAGTTCTTC. Translated, it gives CASASGRLYYNEQFF.

The chain couples TRBV7-2 to TRBJ1-6, with 7 bases fitting TRBD1. Germline CDR1 reads SGHTA; CDR2 reads FQGNSA. CDR3 length: 15 amino acids. Losses at the gene ends were 2 bases for V and 10 bases for J; bases not matched to a gene: 8. The CDR3 spells CASSLKAGGGSPLHF. CDR3 in DNA: TGTGCCAGCAGCTTAAAGGCAGGGGGAGGGTCACCCCTCCACTTT.

This chain joins TRBV6-5 and TRBJ2-1; TRBD1 is a possible D gene (6 bases). Trimming removed 0 bases at V and 8 bases at J, with 14 bases between. The CDR3 contains 15 residues. Germline loops: CDR1 MNHEY, CDR2 SVGAGI. The CDR3, as DNA: TGTGCCAGCAGTTACTCGACAGGTCTTACCGATGAGCAGTTCTTC. It specifies CASSYSTGLTDEQFF.

The rearrangement joins TRBV6-5 to TRBJ1-2, with D possibly being TRBD1 (5 bases). Germline CDR1 is MNHEY and CDR2 is SVGAGI. V lost 7 bases to trimming and J lost 5 bases, with 14 bases between them. The CDR3 sequence is 13 residues long. CDR3 region: CASTPSREYGYTF. The CDR3 DNA follows: TGTGCCAGCACCCCATCCAGGGAGTATGGCTACACCTTC.

This clone was counted between two and nine times. The chain recombines TRBV5-5 with TRBJ2-7, with 11 bases lining up with TRBD2. Germline V gene data show CDR1 as SGHKS and CDR2 as YYEKEE (reference sequence). Unmatched junction bases numbered 9, after V lost 4 bases and J lost 3 bases. The CDR3 length is 16 residues. The CDR3 nucleotides read TGTGCCAGCAGCAAAGGAGGGACTAGCGGTAACTACGAGCAGTACTTC. It is translated as CASSKGGTSGNYEQYF. Combining the CDR3 with reference TRBV5-5 and TRBJ2-7 gives the whole variable domain DAGVTQSPTHLIKTRGQQVTLRCSPISGHKSVSWYQQVLGQGPQFIFQYYEKEERGRGNFPDRFSARQFPNYSSELNVNALLLGDSALYLCASSKGGTSGNYEQYFGPGTRLTVT.

The chain is built from TRBV4-1 and TRBJ1-5, with 9 bases identical to TRBD1. In germline, CDR1 is MGHRA, CDR2 YSYEKL. The J segment lost 4 bases and the V segment lost 2 bases, leaving 3 bases of the junction unmatched. CDR3 length equals 15 residues. The CDR3: CASSQRQGENQPQHF. The CDR3 region has the DNA TGCGCCAGCAGCCAAAGACAGGGGGAGAATCAGCCCCAGCATTTT.

The rearrangement uses TRBV28 and TRBJ1-5; D unresolved. CDR1 MDHEN and CDR2 SYDVKM come from the germline V gene. This CDR3 has 12 residues. The V end lost 2 bases, the J end lost 3 bases, and 2 bases lay between the germline ends. The CDR3 DNA reads as TGTGCCAGCAGTTTAGTCAATCAGCCCCAGCATTTT. This codes for CASSLVNQPQHF.

CDR3 sequence: CASSPSSRVDNEQFF. The DNA for the CDR3 is TGCGCCAGCAGCCCCAGTTCCAGGGTGGACAATGAGCAGTTCTTC. The genes are TRBV5-1 and TRBJ2-1; the D gene is possibly TRBD1 (5 bases). The length of the CDR3 is 15 residues. The V gene's germline CDR1 is SGHRS and CDR2 YFSETQ. Trimming took 4 bases from V and 5 from J, leaving 16 bases between them. Variable domain in full (rest from reference TRBV5-1 and TRBJ2-1): KAGVTQTPRYLIKTRGQQVTLSCSPISGHRSVSWYQQTPGQGLQFLFEYFSETQRNKGNFPGRFSGRQFSNSRSEMNVSTLELGDSALYLCASSPSSRVDNEQFFGPGTRLTVL.

The V and J genes are TRBV12-5 and TRBJ2-3; possibly TRBD2 for D (6 bases). This CDR3 region has 14 residues. Trimming pared 8 bases from V and 3 bases from J, leaving 15 bases between. Germline V gene data show CDR1 as LGHNT and CDR2 as FRNRAP. In DNA, the CDR3 is TGTGCTAGTTCCCTGGGACTCCGTACAGATACGCAGTATTTT. It yields the protein CASSLGLRTDTQYF.

The chain has TRBV19 and TRBJ1-5, with D tentatively TRBD1 (5 bases). Germline V gives CDR1 LNHDA, CDR2 SQIVND (reference sequence). CDR3 length: 14 residues. V shed 9 bases and J shed 4 bases, with 16 bases lying between them. The CDR3 DNA sequence: TGTGCCAGCGAGATGGGAGGGGTAAATCAGCCCCAGCATTTT. Its protein product is CASEMGGVNQPQHF.

The chain carries TRBV28 and TRBJ2-3; 7 nucleotides line up with TRBD1. CDR1 is MDHEN, CDR2 SYDVKM, per germline. The CDR3 totals 13 residues. Trimming at V came to 6 bases and at J to 8 bases, leaving 8 bases not matched to a gene. The CDR3 nucleotides read TGTGCCAGCAGAGAGACAGGGCAGGGTACGCAGTATTTT. Amino acids: CASRETGQGTQYF.

This clone was detected only a few times. In DNA form, the CDR3 reads TGTGCCAGCAGTCAACCGGGACTAGCGGGGTACGAGCAGTACTTC. Translation gives CASSQPGLAGYEQYF. The gene calls are TRBV7-2 and TRBJ2-7, with 13 bases aligning to TRBD2. This CDR3 region has 15 residues. Per the germline V gene, CDR1 is SGHTA and CDR2 is FQGNSA. V shed 6 bases and J 4 bases; nucleotides not matched to a gene: 6.

CDR3 sequence (DNA): TGTGCCAGCAGTGAGCGGGAGGGCAGTTTAAATGAGCAGTTCTTC. This codes for CASSEREGSLNEQFF. The rearrangement joins TRBV2 to TRBJ2-1, with 9 bases aligning to TRBD2. In germline, CDR1 is SNHLY, CDR2 FYNNEI. The length of the CDR3 is 15 residues. V lost 3 bases to trimming and J lost 7 bases; unmatched junction nucleotides: 7.

The genes are TRBV27 and TRBJ1-5; D is unclear. Germline CDR1 reads MNHEY; CDR2 reads SMNVEV (reference sequence). V was clipped by 8 bases and J by 5 bases, with 4 bases between them. This CDR3 comprises 10 residues. CDR3 protein: CASPHQPQHF. In DNA form, the CDR3 reads TGTGCCAGCCCTCATCAGCCCCAGCATTTT.

V and J are TRBV9 and TRBJ2-5; D unresolved. From germline, CDR1 is SGDLS and CDR2 YYNGEE. V shed 0 bases and J shed 5 bases, with 8 bases lying between them. The CDR3 is 13 amino acids. The CDR3 nucleotides are TGTGCCAGCAGCGTAGATCTCAAGGAGACCCAGTACTTC. This translates into CASSVDLKETQYF.

This clone was observed a single time. The V call is TRBV25-1, the J call TRBJ2-1; 10 positions agree with TRBD1. Germline values: CDR1 MGHDK, CDR2 SYGVNS. The junction had 7 bases not matched to a gene; V was cut back by 5 bases and J by 6 bases. This CDR3 is 15 amino acids long. DNA of the CDR3: TGTGCCAGCAGTTCCGGGACAGGGGTGGTCAATGAGCAGTTCTTC. The encoded protein is CASSSGTGVVNEQFF. Full variable domain (rest looked up from reference TRBV25-1 and TRBJ2-1): EADIYQTPRYLVIGTGKKITLECSQTMGHDKMYWYQQDPGMELHLIHYSYGVNSTEKGDLSSESTVSRIRTEHFPLTLESARPSHTSQYLCASSSGTGVVNEQFFGPGTRLTVL.

This chain uses TRBV4-1 with TRBJ2-5; D is possibly TRBD1 (5 bases). Germline-derived CDR1 and CDR2 are MGHRA and YSYEKL. The length of the CDR3 is 15 residues. V was cut by 0 bases and J by 5 bases, with 13 bases left in between. CDR3 in DNA: TGCGCCAGCAGCCAAGATGCAGGACAAGAGGAGACCCAGTACTTC. This gives the protein CASSQDAGQEETQYF.

This clone was counted between two and nine times. This rearrangement joins TRBV18 to TRBJ2-4; 9 nucleotides align to TRBD2. This CDR3 has 19 amino acids. With 3 bases clipped from V and 0 bases from J, the junction kept 12 bases outside the gene matches. CDR1 and CDR2 (germline): KGHSH, LQKENI. The CDR3 reads CASSPGGRATPLAKNIQYF. CDR3 sequence (DNA): TGTGCCAGCTCACCGGGCGGGAGGGCCACCCCTCTAGCCAAAAACATTCAGTACTTC.

The genes are TRBV23-1 and TRBJ1-2, with D unresolved. Being an ORF, TRBV23-1 has a function that is uncertain. The CDR3 covers 14 residues. V lost 2 bases and J lost 4, with 11 bases in between. CDR3 nucleotide sequence: TGCGCCAGCAGTCAAGTTATGTACTTCTATGGCTACACCTTC. Translating gives CASSQVMYFYGYTF.

J is TRBJ2-5 and V is TRBV18; D gene unclear. Germline CDR1 KGHSH, CDR2 LQKENI. This CDR3 has 14 residues. V lost 0 bases and J 3 bases, leaving 8 bases between the germline ends. CDR3 bases: TGTGCCAGCTCACCACCGGAAAAGAAAGAGACCCAGTACTTC. It specifies CASSPPEKKETQYF.

This clone was recorded a few times. This chain joins TRBV19 and TRBJ1-5; 7 bases line up with TRBD1. After removal of 6 bases from V and 3 bases from J, the junction contained 8 bases not matched to a gene. The CDR3 is 15 residues long. CDR1 and CDR2 from the germline V gene are LNHDA and SQIVND (reference sequence). The CDR3 sequence: CASRRGQPNNQPQHF. CDR3 bases: TGTGCCAGTAGAAGGGGACAGCCTAACAATCAGCCCCAGCATTTT.

This chain connects TRBV2 to TRBJ1-6; tentatively, D is TRBD1 (6 bases). V was cut by 1 base and J by 4 bases, with 14 bases left in between. CDR1 is SNHLY and CDR2 is FYNNEI in the germline V gene. CDR3 length: 17 amino acids. The CDR3 region is CASSEEGRGIYNSPLHF. In nucleotides, the CDR3 is TGTGCCAGCAGTGAAGAAGGCAGGGGAATATATAATTCACCCCTCCACTTT.

This clone was found once. This sequence joins TRBV28 and TRBJ1-2, with D possibly matching TRBD1 (5 bases). Germline V gives CDR1 MDHEN, CDR2 SYDVKM. V lost 7 bases and J lost 5, with 11 bases in between. The CDR3 is 12 amino acids. The CDR3 DNA reads as TGTGCCAGCACCCCTCAGGGTTATGGCTACACCTTC. Translating gives CASTPQGYGYTF.